This TCR beta chain was retrieved from a study of blood T cell repertoires in COVID-19. On the study more broadly: Some COVID-19 samples were acute and others convalescent; all came from the United States, Italy and Spain. Sources were T cells, B-cell-depleted T cells, or PBMCs; the material itself was cDNA or gDNA.

Trimming removed 2 bases from V and 5 bases from J, with 13 bases in between. Germline assignment: CDR1 SGHDT and CDR2 YYEEEE. This CDR3 contains 14 residues. Original analysis: Estimation of nucleated cell counts was performed using reference gene primer amplification. Sequenced by immunoSEQ multiplex PCR; TCRdb stores in-frame clones only, minus some. Clone size and the V and J calls come from that table; the DNA yielded D and trimming. The sample lists approximately 14,000 clones; around 80% were seen once. This chain connects TRBV5-6 to TRBJ2-5, with a tentative D call TRBD1 (5 bases). The specimen sequenced was peripheral blood. The sequence was obtained from a human donor in a cohort sampled during active COVID-19. CDR3 amino acids: CASSLTGQVETQYF. The CDR3 DNA is TGTGCCAGCAGCTTAACAGGACAAGTTGAGACCCAGTACTTC.